This entry features one TCR beta chain sequence. This clonotype was observed at least ten times. No cognate antigen has been identified for it. Base quality data are lacking; no much larger clone is found one base away. Graves' hyperthyroidism was defined as stable when no progression to ophthalmopathy occurred over 18 months of follow-up. Hyperthyroidism patients were newly diagnosed, with disease duration under 2 months, and aged 18 to 65 years. Exclusion was applied to patients with uncontrolled infections, other autoimmune diseases, pregnancy or lactation. Diagnoses relied on clinical symptoms, serum thyroxine and TRAb, thyroid ultrasound and orbital computed tomography. PBMCs were separated from over 9 ml of fresh peripheral blood using Ficoll-Paque density gradient centrifugation. Total RNA was extracted with Trizol reagent, and quality was checked on an Agilent 2100 Bioanalyzer. V is shortened by 2 bases, J by 6 bases, and the region joining them spans 4 bases. Inclusive of the bounding cysteine and phenylalanine, the CDR3 is 11 residues long. This entry keeps only the CDR3 DNA: 33 bases, framed from base 1. Based on the germline V gene (reference sequence), the CDR1 and CDR2 sequences are DFQATT and SNEGSKA.

This entry is derived from a study of T cells in Graves' hyperthyroidism and ophthalmopathy (dated by TCRdb to the late 2010s). About the investigation overall: Peripheral blood samples were taken at the time of initial diagnosis, prior to any treatment. According to the paper, TCR Vbeta CDR3 sequencing was carried out on 135 peripheral blood samples, which came from fewer than 50 ophthalmopathy, 75 to 80 hyperthyroidism and 17 progressor patients. After sampling, hyperthyroidism patients received methimazole starting at 30 mg daily, and ophthalmopathy patients received high-dose intravenous methylprednisolone. A discovery cohort of 95 to 100 patients, 43 with Graves' ophthalmopathy and 55 to 65 with stable Graves' hyperthyroidism, was used to find distinguishing TCR V-J signatures. An independent validation cohort of around 19 hyperthyroidism patients and 17 patients who later progressed to ophthalmopathy tested prospective prediction of ophthalmopathy. For training and testing, the 100 patients in the discovery cohort were randomly divided in a 7:3 ratio. Thyroid tissue and blood T-cell repertoires from roughly six Graves' hyperthyroidism patients were also compared in the study. Summary of the overall study and its limitations: Sample size was not statistically predetermined, and blinding of investigators to group allocation was not performed. Ophthalmopathy was separated from stable hyperthyroidism by a 13 V-J signature model, with 87.88% sensitivity and about 81% specificity obtained in cross-validation and 80%/75% obtained in testing. In validation, progression to ophthalmopathy was predicted by the model with 70.59% sensitivity and roughly 76% specificity, a median of approximately 7.1 months before onset. Most expanded thyroid clonotypes (frequency above 0.001) were also detected in blood, suggesting blood repertoires may reflect thyroid immune responses.

Amplification of TCR beta CDR3 regions was carried out from RNA transcripts. For the first round of RT-PCR on the TCR CDR3, the HTBI primer set was used together with the Qiagen OneStep RT-PCR kit. Libraries were constructed in a second round of multiplex PCR, after which size selection and purification were carried out. Libraries were sequenced paired-end with 100 bp reads on an Illumina HiSeq2000. The authors processed their data as follows. SOAPnuke was used to process the raw data, throwing out any read that contained adapters or uncalled bases, had a mean Phred below 15, or lacked an exact constant-primer or identifier match. COPE v1.2.5 was used to merge high-quality paired reads, and clonotypes were defined as unique nucleotide sequences. MiTCR v1.1 was used to align clonotypes to the IMGT TRBV, TRBD and TRBJ reference segments. The analysis was restricted to V-J combinations with a frequency above 0.0001, which together covered about 99% of the repertoires. The TCS score was defined as F50 (clonal expansion) divided by E x V (chaos), with BLOSUM62-based TCRdist calculated between CDR3 peptides within each V-J. Welch's t-statistics and random forest reduced around 550 V-J features to 10 to 15, which were used in a naive Bayes classifier (R e1071). TCRdb reprocessed the public reads (quality trimming at Q25 with fastp, clone calling with MiXCR) and kept in-frame beta chains. For every CDR3 protein sequence, its rows merge into one entry that carries the most common genes and DNA. These V and J calls derive from TCRdb rather than the authors' analysis. The sample includes hundreds of thousands of distinct CDR3 sequences, with roughly 13% observed a single time. The top ten constitute 9.2% of the sample.

The sequence joins TRBV20-1 to TRBJ2-2, with the D gene uncertain. The origin of this receptor is a woman younger than 30 with Graves' hyperthyroidism. The source material was blood. The nucleotide sequence is TGCAGTGCTAGAAAGTCCGGGGAGCTGTTTTTT. This yields the protein CSARKSGELFF.